Listed below are T cell receptor beta chains from one sample, sequenced in a study of cytomegalovirus exposure and HLA in healthy donors. Sequencing used immunoSEQ multiplex PCR; TCRdb keeps in-frame clones, though not all of them. Of approximately 170,000 clones in the sample, 68% are singletons; the top ten hold roughly 1.4%. The sequencing input was PBMCs. The receptors were gathered from a man aged 50 or older in good health and CMV-seronegative. The CDR3 runs from the conserved cysteine through the conserved F or W. A D gene is named only where the DNA matches it firmly. Size values are once, few and many counts, or a class for expanded clones, and some rows have none.

CDR3 length	J gene	D gene	clone size	V gene	CDR3 DNA	CDR3 protein
13	TRBJ1-2	TRBD1	NA	TRBV5-1	TGCGCCAGCAGCTGGGACAGGAACTATGGCTACACCTTC	CASSWDRNYGYTF
15	TRBJ1-6	TRBD1	NA	TRBV2	TGTGCCAGCAGTCTCCGGGACAGGGGGAATTCACCCCTCCACTTT	CASSLRDRGNSPLHF
14	TRBJ2-3	NA	NA	TRBV2	TGTGCCAGCAGAGCTGGGGGGGCTACAGATACGCAGTATTTT	CASRAGGATDTQYF
15	TRBJ1-2	NA	NA	TRBV12-1	TGTGCCAGCAGCTTTGCCGCACAGGGGTACTATGGCTACACCTTC	CASSFAAQGYYGYTF
16	TRBJ1-5	TRBD1	NA	TRBV18	TGTGCCAGCTCACCGACAGGGGGACATAGCAATCAGCCCCAGCATTTT	CASSPTGGHSNQPQHF
16	TRBJ2-6	NA	NA	TRBV5-1	TGCGCCAGCAGCTTAGGAGGGGCAGGTGGGGCCAACGTCCTGACTTTC	CASSLGGAGGANVLTF
17	TRBJ1-6	NA	once	TRBV5-8	TGTGCCAGCAGCTTGGTTGGGGGGAGCTCCTATAATTCACCCCTCCACTTT	CASSLVGGSSYNSPLHF
10	TRBJ2-5	NA	NA	TRBV29-1	TGCAGCGTTTACACAGAGACCCAGTACTTC	CSVYTETQYF
15	TRBJ2-1	TRBD2	NA	TRBV4-1	TGCGCCAGCAGCCCGGGACTAGCGGGGGAGAATGAGCAGTTCTTC	CASSPGLAGENEQFF
14	TRBJ2-2	TRBD2	NA	TRBV6-5	TGTGCCAGCCAGAGCGGGGGGGCTAACGGGGAGCTGTTTTTT	CASQSGGANGELFF